This T cell receptor beta chain is from a study of cytomegalovirus exposure and HLA in healthy donors. The CDR3 has 16 amino acids. Trimming removed 5 bases from V and 4 bases from J, with 18 bases in between. Germline V gives CDR1 MDHEN, CDR2 SYDVKM. PCR used 60 Vbeta primers and 13 Jbeta primers. Profiling relied on immunoSEQ multiplex PCR, and the TCRdb table lists in-frame clones only, not all of them. Of approximately 100,000 clones in the sample, less than 85% are singletons; the top ten hold less than 8%. This chain uses TRBV28 with TRBJ2-4; possible D gene TRBD2, 6 bases. Material: PBMCs. The origin of this receptor is a man in his forties in good health and CMV-seropositive. In DNA form, the CDR3 reads TGTGCCAGCAGTCCCGGTGGACTACTTACTAAAAACATTCAGTACTTC. Its translation is CASSPGGLLTKNIQYF.